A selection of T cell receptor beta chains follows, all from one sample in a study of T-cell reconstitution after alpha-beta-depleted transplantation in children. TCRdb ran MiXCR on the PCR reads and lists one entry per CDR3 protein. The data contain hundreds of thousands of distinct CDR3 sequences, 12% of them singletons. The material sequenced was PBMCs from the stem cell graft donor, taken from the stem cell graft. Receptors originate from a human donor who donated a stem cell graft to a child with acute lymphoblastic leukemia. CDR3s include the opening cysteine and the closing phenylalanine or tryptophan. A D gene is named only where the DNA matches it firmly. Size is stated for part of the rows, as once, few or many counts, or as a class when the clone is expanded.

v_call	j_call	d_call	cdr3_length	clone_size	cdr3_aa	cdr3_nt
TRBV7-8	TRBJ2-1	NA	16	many	CASSLKRLAPYNEQFF	TGTGCCAGCAGCTTAAAACGATTAGCTCCCTACAATGAGCAGTTCTTC
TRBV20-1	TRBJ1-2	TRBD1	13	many	CSAMTGGAYGYTF	TGCAGTGCTATGACAGGGGGCGCCTATGGCTACACCTTC
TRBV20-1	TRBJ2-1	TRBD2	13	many	CSTRGGRLNEQFF	TGCAGTACTCGTGGCGGGAGGTTAAATGAGCAGTTCTTC
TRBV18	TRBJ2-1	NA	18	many	CASSLEDQAGDPYNEQFF	TGTGCCAGCTCACTCGAAGATCAAGCAGGGGACCCCTACAATGAGCAGTTCTTC
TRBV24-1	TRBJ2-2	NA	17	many	CATSGWGRGNFSGELFF	TGTGCCACCAGTGGCTGGGGACGGGGGAATTTCTCCGGGGAGCTGTTTTTT
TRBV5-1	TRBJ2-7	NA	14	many	CASSKDPPGYEQYF	TGCGCCAGCAGCAAAGATCCCCCGGGGTACGAGCAGTACTTC
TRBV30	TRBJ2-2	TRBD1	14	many	CAWSVAGGTGELFF	TGTGCCTGGAGTGTCGCAGGGGGCACCGGGGAGCTGTTTTTT
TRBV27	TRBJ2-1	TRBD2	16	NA	CASRTSGRSSYNEQFF	TGTGCCAGTCGGACTAGCGGGCGAAGCTCCTACAATGAGCAGTTCTTC
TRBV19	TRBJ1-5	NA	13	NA	CASTTLGDQPQHF	TGTGCCAGTACCACTCTGGGGGATCAGCCCCAGCATTTT
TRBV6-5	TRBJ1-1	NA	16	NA	CASSNIPGLGDTEAFF	TGTGCCAGCAGTAACATCCCGGGCCTCGGGGACACTGAAGCTTTCTTT
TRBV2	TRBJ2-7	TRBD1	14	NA	CASSAETGDYEQYF	TGTGCCAGCAGTGCTGAGACAGGGGACTACGAGCAGTACTTC